The 11 T cell receptor beta chains reported below all come from one sample, sequenced in a study of cytomegalovirus exposure and HLA in healthy donors (dated by TCRdb to the late 2010s). The library came from the immunoSEQ multiplex PCR assay. Entries here come from immuneACCESS through TCRdb and include only in-frame sequences with V and J called. Some clones fail to appear in such tables; in the studies checked, an unresolved V gene covers under half of the shortfall, and the cause of the remainder is unknown. This sample gives some 69,000 clones in total; about 94% of them show up just once. The ten largest clones add up to about 4.2% of the sample. Sample: PBMCs. The receptor source for this set is a man aged 18 to 35 in good health and CMV-seropositive.

The chain couples TRBV27 to TRBJ2-1, with 8 bases fitting TRBD1. Per the germline V gene, CDR1 is MNHEY and CDR2 is SMNVEV (reference sequence). The CDR3 is 15 residues long. V lost 2 bases, J lost 7 bases, and 7 bases stayed unmatched. CDR3 DNA: TGTGCCAGCAGTTTAATTCAGGGGGCAGAGAATGAGCAGTTCTTC. As protein: CASSLIQGAENEQFF.

The chain carries TRBV7-2 and TRBJ1-5; 8 bases match TRBD1. Per the germline V gene, CDR1 is SGHTA and CDR2 is FQGNSA. V was clipped by 2 bases and J by 3 bases; unmatched bases: 6. The CDR3 has 16 residues. The CDR3 nucleotides are TGTGCCAGCAGCTTAAAAACAGGGGGTTACAATCAGCCCCAGCATTTT. Translated: CASSLKTGGYNQPQHF.

V and J are TRBV7-2 and TRBJ1-1; 10 nucleotides align to TRBD1. The V segment lost 0 bases and the J segment 4 bases; nucleotides outside the gene matches: 2. Germline values: CDR1 SGHTA, CDR2 FQGNSA. The CDR3 extends over 15 amino acids. Here the CDR3 reads CASSLAGTGVTEAFF. For the CDR3, the DNA is TGTGCCAGCAGCTTAGCAGGGACAGGGGTCACTGAAGCTTTCTTT.

The chain has TRBV27 and TRBJ1-1; weak D call: TRBD1 (5 bases). V lost 8 bases, J lost 2 bases, and 9 bases lay in between. The CDR3 is made up of 12 amino acids. The germline gives CDR1 MNHEY, CDR2 SMNVEV (reference sequence). DNA of the CDR3: TGTGCCAGCGCTAGGGGAAACACTGAAGCTTTCTTT. Translating gives CASARGNTEAFF.

This clone was picked up one time. The CDR3 region is CASSSDRGYGYTF. The CDR3 coding sequence is TGTGCCAGCAGTTCGGACAGGGGATATGGCTACACCTTC. This chain uses TRBV11-3 with TRBJ1-2; 9 nucleotides align to TRBD1. Germline CDR1 is SGHNT and CDR2 is YENEEA. The length of the CDR3 is 13 residues. V lost 6 bases and J lost 5; bases outside the gene matches: 4.

In regard to this clone: Within the sample, other DNA sequences also encode this same CDR3. V and J are TRBV28 and TRBJ2-7; 9 nucleotides match TRBD1. Trimming removed 6 bases from V and 3 bases from J; junction bases left unmatched: 3. The CDR3 spans 13 residues. Germline values: CDR1 MDHEN, CDR2 SYDVKM. CDR3 nucleotide sequence: TGTGCCAGCAGCACAGGGGGCTTCTACGAGCAGTACTTC. Residues: CASSTGGFYEQYF.

This clone was observed a few times. The DNA of the CDR3 is TGTGCCAGCAGGGGGACAGGGGATCAGCCCCAGCATTTT. Amino acid sequence: CASRGTGDQPQHF. This chain joins TRBV2 and TRBJ1-5, with 10 positions matching TRBD1. With V trimmed by 6 bases and J by 5 bases, 1 base remained unmatched. In germline, CDR1 is SNHLY, CDR2 FYNNEI. The CDR3 extends over 13 amino acids. Drawing the rest from reference TRBV2 and TRBJ1-5, the complete variable domain is EPEVTQTPSHQVTQMGQEVILRCVPISNHLYFYWYRQILGQKVEFLVSFYNNEISEKSEIFDDQFSVERPDGSNFTLKIRSTKLEDSAMYFCASRGTGDQPQHFGDGTRLSIL.

As for this clone: Compared with germline, one end of the junction differs, possibly owing to a read error. The J gene is TRBJ2-1, the V gene TRBV5-4, with TRBD2 matching over 13 bases. Germline V CDR1 and CDR2: SGHNT, YYREEE (reference sequence). The length of the CDR3 is 17 residues. CDR3 in amino acids: CASSLTSGGALYIEQFF. CDR3 bases: TGTGCCAGCAGCTTGACTAGCGGGGGGGCCTTATACATTGAGCAGTTCTTC.

V and J are TRBV19 and TRBJ1-5; tentative D call: TRBD1 (5 bases). Germline-derived CDR1 and CDR2 are LNHDA and SQIVND (reference sequence). This CDR3 contains 13 residues. Trimming cost V 6 bases and J 4 bases, with 10 bases left between them. CDR3 in DNA: TGTGCCAGTAGAACTACAGGAAATCAGCCCCAGCATTTT. This translates into CASRTTGNQPQHF.

CDR3 sequence reads: CASSLSWAGEHRGEAFF. In DNA form, the CDR3 reads TGTGCCAGCAGTTTATCGTGGGCAGGGGAGCATCGGGGTGAAGCTTTCTTT. The gene calls are TRBV27 and TRBJ1-1, with a possible D match to TRBD1 (6 bases). The germline V gene has CDR1 MNHEY and CDR2 SMNVEV (reference sequence). Deletions cut 0 bases from V and 7 bases from J, with 21 bases between. This CDR3 comprises 17 residues.

The V call is TRBV7-2, the J call TRBJ1-6; 8 nucleotides align to TRBD1. The CDR3 loop spans 13 amino acids. Germline lookup yields CDR1 SGHTA and CDR2 FQGNSA. The V and J ends lost 5 bases and 12 bases, in that order; junction bases with no gene match: 6. CDR3 region: CASSKGQEIPLHF. The DNA of the CDR3 is TGTGCCAGCAGCAAGGGACAGGAGATACCCCTCCACTTT. Variable domain in full (rest from reference TRBV7-2 and TRBJ1-6): GAGVSQSPSNKVTEKGKDVELRCDPISGHTALYWYRQSLGQGLEFLIYFQGNSAPDKSGLPSDRFSAERTGGSVSTLTIQRTQQEDSAVYLCASSKGQEIPLHFGNGTRLTVT.